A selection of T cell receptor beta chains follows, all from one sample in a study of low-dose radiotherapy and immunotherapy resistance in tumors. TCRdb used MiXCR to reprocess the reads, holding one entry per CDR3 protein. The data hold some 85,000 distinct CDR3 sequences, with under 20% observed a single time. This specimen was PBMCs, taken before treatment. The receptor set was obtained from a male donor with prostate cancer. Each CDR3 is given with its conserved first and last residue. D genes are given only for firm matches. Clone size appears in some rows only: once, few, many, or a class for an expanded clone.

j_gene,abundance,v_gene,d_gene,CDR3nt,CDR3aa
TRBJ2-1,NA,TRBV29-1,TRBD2,TGCAGCGTGGGGGGGGGACTAGCGGTAGAGCAGTTCTTC,CSVGGGLAVEQFF
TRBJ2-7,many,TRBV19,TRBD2,TGTGCCAGTAGTATATCGGGGACTAGCGGGAAGCAGTACTTC,CASSISGTSGKQYF
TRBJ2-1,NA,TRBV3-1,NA,TGTGCCAGCAGCCCCCGGGACCCATGGAGCTCCTACAATGAGCAGTTCTTC,CASSPRDPWSSYNEQFF
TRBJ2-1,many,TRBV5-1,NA,TGCGCCAGCAGCTTGGACGCAAGCTCCTACAATGAGCAGTTCTTC,CASSLDASSYNEQFF
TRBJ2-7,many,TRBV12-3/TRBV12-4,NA,TGTGCCAGCAGTTTAGCCGGTGGGCAGGGCAACTACGAGCAGTACTTC,CASSLAGGQGNYEQYF
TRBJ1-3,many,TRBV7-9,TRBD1,TGTGCCAGCAGCTCTGAGGGGGCAAACCCTGGAAACACCATATATTTT,CASSSEGANPGNTIYF
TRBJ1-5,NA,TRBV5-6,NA,TGTGCCAGTAGTCCCACAGGGCCAAGCAATCAGCCCCAGCATTTT,CASSPTGPSNQPQHF
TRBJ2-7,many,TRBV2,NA,TGTGCCAGCGGTTCCGGCCACGAGCAGTACTTC,CASGSGHEQYF
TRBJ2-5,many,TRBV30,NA,TGTGCCTGGAGTGTCATGCGTAGACAAGAGACCCAGTACTTC,CAWSVMRRQETQYF
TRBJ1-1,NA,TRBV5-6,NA,TGTGCCAGCAGCCCCCCTGGAGGTTCGGGCACTGAAGCTTTCTTT,CASSPPGGSGTEAFF
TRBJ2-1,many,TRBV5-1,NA,TGCGCCAGCAGCTTACACGGGAGAGGGGTGTACAATGAGCAGTTCTTC,CASSLHGRGVYNEQFF
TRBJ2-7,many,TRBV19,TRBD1,TGTGCCAGTAGTATCGCCGGGACAGGGGGATACGAGCAGTACTTC,CASSIAGTGGYEQYF
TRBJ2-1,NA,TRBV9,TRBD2,TGTGCCAGCAGCGTAGAGGCACTAGCGGGAGGCAATGAGCAGTTCTTC,CASSVEALAGGNEQFF
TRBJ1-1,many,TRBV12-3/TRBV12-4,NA,TGTGCCAGCAGATTTGGACAATCGAACACTGAAGCTTTCTTT,CASRFGQSNTEAFF
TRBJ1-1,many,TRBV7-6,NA,TGTGCCAGCAGCTTATCTAGGTGGGGGGCGGTTCAAGCGGACACTGAAGCTTTCTTT,CASSLSRWGAVQADTEAFF
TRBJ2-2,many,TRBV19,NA,TGTGCCAGTAGTGTCTCGGCAGGGGACGGGGAGCTGTTTTTT,CASSVSAGDGELFF
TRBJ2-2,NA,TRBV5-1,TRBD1,TGCGCCAGCAGCTTTGGGACAGGGGTTGGCGGGGAGCTGTTTTTT,CASSFGTGVGGELFF
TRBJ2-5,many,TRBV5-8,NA,TGTGCCAGCAGCTTGACTAATATGGAGACCCAGTACTTC,CASSLTNMETQYF
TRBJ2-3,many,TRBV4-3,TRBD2,TGCGCCAGCAGCCAAGATAGGGCGGGGGGGCAGGATACGCAGTATTTT,CASSQDRAGGQDTQYF
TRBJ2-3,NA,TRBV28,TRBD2,TGTGCCAGCAGCTCTGGCACTAGCGGGAGTCATACGCAGTATTTT,CASSSGTSGSHTQYF
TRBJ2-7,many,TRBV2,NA,TGTGCCAGCAGGAAGGGGGAGGACTACGAGCAGTACTTC,CASRKGEDYEQYF
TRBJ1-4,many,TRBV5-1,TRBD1,TGCGCCAGCAGAAGGACAGGGGGCGATGGAAAACTGTTTTTT,CASRRTGGDGKLFF